The clone carrying this T cell receptor beta chain was counted many times. Its specificity is not known. Library preparation for TCR beta used quantitative 5'-RACE with molecular barcodes. Via MiXCR, TCRdb re-called the 5' RACE reads, giving one row per CDR3 protein. The table lists approximately 520,000 distinct CDR3 sequences, approximately 5% of them singletons. These data are taken from a study of CD8 T cells in ankylosing spondylitis. Points from the study as a whole: Characteristic, it appeared, of ankylosing spondylitis blood was a TCR beta motif of eight highly homologous variants. According to the report, clones linked to the disease were significantly enriched in matched synovial fluid samples taken from ankylosing spondylitis patients. Clones that were linked to disease were CD8+ and were relatively rare in peripheral blood. Both synovial fluid and blood in reactive arthritis had previously been reported to carry some motif variants.

In germline, CDR1 is SGHTA, CDR2 FQGNSA. Trimming took 5 bases from V and 1 from J, leaving 14 bases between them. This CDR3 is built from 15 residues. This clonotype was obtained from a male donor with ankylosing spondylitis. Sequencing input: blood, either unsorted or a sorted T cell fraction (not recorded which). The V and J genes are TRBV7-2 and TRBJ2-5; D perhaps matches TRBD1 (6 bases). As DNA, the CDR3 is TGTGCCAGCAGCCCTGGGACAACCGTCCAAGAGACCCAGTACTTC. Its translation: CASSPGTTVQETQYF. Full variable domain (missing parts from reference TRBV7-2 and TRBJ2-5): GAGVSQSPSNKVTEKGKDVELRCDPISGHTALYWYRQSLGQGLEFLIYFQGNSAPDKSGLPSDRFSAERTGGSVSTLTIQRTQQEDSAVYLCASSPGTTVQETQYFGPGTRLLVL.